What follows are 17 T cell receptor beta chains derived from one specimen sequenced in a study of blood T cell repertoires in COVID-19. The data were produced by immunoSEQ multiplex PCR, yet TCRdb's version contains in-frame clones alone and is incomplete. The table lists roughly 45,000 clones, around 84% of them singletons. The sample comprised peripheral blood. The origin of the receptors is an elderly woman with COVID-19, enrolled during active disease.

The chain recombines TRBV4-2 with TRBJ1-3; D not resolved. The CDR3 is 14 amino acids. The ends were cut back, 0 bases at V and 5 bases at J, with 8 bases in the middle. From germline, CDR1 is LGHNA and CDR2 YNFKEQ. CDR3 nucleotides: TGTGCCAGCAGCCAAGATGTTCAGAGAAACACCATATATTTT. It yields the protein CASSQDVQRNTIYF.

The rearrangement uses TRBV6-6 and TRBJ2-3, with D possibly TRBD2 on 7 matching bases. Trimming pared 5 bases from V and 5 bases from J, leaving 20 bases between. The germline V gene has CDR1 MNHNY and CDR2 SVGAGI (reference sequence). There are 16 residues in the CDR3. In DNA, the CDR3 is TGTGCCAGCAGTGCCCTGGGGGGGCCCCGGGGAGATACGCAGTATTTT. Its translation: CASSALGGPRGDTQYF.

The sample holds one count of this clone. V and J are TRBV27 and TRBJ1-5; 10 bases fit TRBD1. Germline CDR1 reads MNHEY; CDR2 reads SMNVEV (reference sequence). The J segment lost 1 base and the V segment lost 3 bases, leaving 0 bases of the junction unmatched. This CDR3 has 15 amino acids. CDR3 coding DNA: TGTGCCAGCAGTTTGGACAGGGGGAGCAATCAGCCCCAGCATTTT. Translated: CASSLDRGSNQPQHF.

There are a few counts of this clone. The junction departs from the called germline gene at one end, perhaps through a read error. Written as DNA, the CDR3 is TGTGCTAGCAGCCCCCACTTTGCGGGGGGCACGGAGACCCAGTACTTC. Protein product: CASSPHFAGGTETQYF. The J gene is TRBJ2-5, the V gene TRBV7-7, with 8 positions matching TRBD2. The CDR3 has 16 residues. CDR1 SSHAT and CDR2 FNYEAQ come from the germline V gene (reference sequence).

The V and J genes are TRBV5-1 and TRBJ1-2; a weak D match, TRBD1 (5 bases). This CDR3 has 14 residues. Trimming shortened V by 1 base and J by 3 bases, and 10 bases separated the two germline ends. Germline V gene data show CDR1 as SGHRS and CDR2 as YFSETQ. The CDR3 loop is CASSLLAGDYGYTF. The CDR3 coding sequence is TGCGCCAGCAGCTTGTTGGCGGGGGACTATGGCTACACCTTC.

The rearrangement joins TRBV19 to TRBJ2-5, with a tentative D call TRBD2 (6 bases). CDR1 is LNHDA and CDR2 is SQIVND in the germline V gene (reference sequence). This CDR3 contains 17 residues. V shed 1 base and J shed 5 bases, with 20 bases lying between them. DNA for the CDR3: TGTGCCAGTAGTATAGCCCACGGGACTTCGGGGAGGGAGACCCAGTACTTC. Residues: CASSIAHGTSGRETQYF. The full variable domain, its missing parts supplied by reference TRBV19 and TRBJ2-5, is DGGITQSPKYLFRKEGQNVTLSCEQNLNHDAMYWYRQDPGQGLRLIYYSQIVNDFQKGDIAEGYSVSREKKESFPLTVTSAQKNPTAFYLCASSIAHGTSGRETQYFGPGTRLLVL.

V is TRBV6-1 and J is TRBJ1-5; D perhaps matches TRBD1 (6 bases). The CDR3 is 15 residues long. The V gene lost 3 bases and the J gene lost 5 bases, with 14 bases spanning the gap. The germline V gene has CDR1 MNHNS and CDR2 SASEGT. This CDR3 reads CASSESLGGYQPQHF. CDR3 DNA: TGTGCCAGCAGTGAGAGCTTAGGGGGTTATCAGCCCCAGCATTTT.

The chain combines TRBV18 with TRBJ1-1; D might be TRBD1 (6 bases). The ends were cut back, 3 bases at V and 4 bases at J, with 12 bases in the middle. The germline gives CDR1 KGHSH, CDR2 LQKENI. CDR3 length equals 14 residues. The CDR3 protein is CASSPRTASTEAFF. For the CDR3, the DNA is TGTGCCAGCTCACCTAGGACAGCCAGCACTGAAGCTTTCTTT.

The rearrangement joins TRBV5-4 to TRBJ1-2; 7 nucleotides line up with TRBD1. The germline V gene encodes CDR1 SGHNT and CDR2 YYREEE (reference sequence). CDR3 size: 19 residues. J lost 0 bases, V lost 5 bases, and 19 bases had no gene match. This chain's CDR3 is CASRGGGRDSPTTNYGYTF. In DNA, the CDR3 is TGTGCCAGCAGGGGGGGCGGTCGGGACAGCCCTACCACTAACTATGGCTACACCTTC.

The chain combines TRBV7-2 with TRBJ2-2; 7 bases match TRBD2. The CDR3 sequence is 14 residues long. The V and J ends lost 7 bases and 0 bases, in that order; junction bases with no gene match: 2. Germline V gene sequence: CDR1 SGHTA, CDR2 FQGNSA. The CDR3 region is CASMRGTNTGELFF. Written as DNA, the CDR3 is TGTGCCAGCATGCGGGGGACGAACACCGGGGAGCTGTTTTTT.

The rearrangement uses TRBV2 and TRBJ1-5; 8 nucleotides line up with TRBD1. V dropped 6 bases and J dropped 0; count of bases not matched to a gene: 4. Germline assignment: CDR1 SNHLY and CDR2 FYNNEI. The CDR3 is 15 residues long. The CDR3 nucleotides are TGTGCCAGCAGGAGGGACAGGTCTAGCAATCAGCCCCAGCATTTT. Translated: CASRRDRSSNQPQHF.

The V call is TRBV5-5, the J call TRBJ2-3; TRBD1 aligns across 7 bases. The germline gives CDR1 SGHKS, CDR2 YYEKEE (reference sequence). V gave up 2 bases and J gave up 6 bases; unmatched junction bases: 6. CDR3 length: 14 amino acids. The CDR3 protein is CASSLVDRSDTQYF. The DNA of the CDR3 is TGTGCCAGCAGCTTAGTGGACAGGAGTGATACGCAGTATTTT.

This clone turned up a few times. The chain carries TRBV14 and TRBJ2-5; TRBD1 is a possible D gene (8 bases). V was trimmed by 2 bases and J by 7 bases, leaving 11 bases between them. This CDR3 is built from 13 residues. The germline V gene encodes CDR1 SGHDN and CDR2 FVKESK. CDR3 sequence: CASSQYRGGTQYF. The CDR3 DNA sequence: TGTGCCAGCAGCCAATACAGGGGGGGGACCCAGTACTTC. Drawing the rest from reference TRBV14 and TRBJ2-5, the complete variable domain is EAGVTQFPSHSVIEKGQTVTLRCDPISGHDNLYWYRRVMGKEIKFLLHFVKESKQDESGMPNNRFLAERTGGTYSTLKVQPAELEDSGVYFCASSQYRGGTQYFGPGTRLLVL.

This rearrangement joins TRBV4-2 to TRBJ1-2, with no clear D. The V end lost 1 base, the J end lost 4 bases, and 13 bases lay between the germline ends. The CDR3 is 15 residues long. Germline lookup yields CDR1 LGHNA and CDR2 YNFKEQ. The DNA of the CDR3 is TGTGCCAGCAGCCAAGTGTCAGGCCAAAGCTATGGCTACACCTTC. Its translation is CASSQVSGQSYGYTF.

The V gene is TRBV2, the J gene TRBJ2-5; the match to TRBD2 covers 12 bases. This CDR3 region has 16 residues. In germline, CDR1 is SNHLY, CDR2 FYNNEI. Unmatched junction bases numbered 10, after V lost 4 bases and J lost 7 bases. In DNA form, the CDR3 reads TGTGCCAGCAGTGGCTCTAGCGGGGGGGCCTTGCGGACCCAGTACTTC. Its translation is CASSGSSGGALRTQYF.

The V gene is TRBV6-6, the J gene TRBJ2-1; D might be TRBD1 (6 bases). V lost 3 bases to trimming and J lost 4 bases, with 13 bases between them. Germline V gene sequence: CDR1 MNHNY, CDR2 SVGAGI (reference sequence). The CDR3 extends over 15 amino acids. Here the CDR3 reads CASSYPRTEYNEQFF. As DNA, the CDR3 is TGTGCCAGCAGTTATCCCAGGACAGAATACAATGAGCAGTTCTTC.

This clone was detected once. The chain is built from TRBV5-1 and TRBJ1-2; D unresolved. The CDR3 runs 16 residues. The V end lost 4 bases, the J end lost 4 bases, and 20 bases lay between the germline ends. Germline V lookup: CDR1 SGHRS, CDR2 YFSETQ. This chain's CDR3 is CASSPTRGTSSYGYTF. CDR3 in DNA: TGCGCCAGCAGCCCAACCCGGGGAACTAGTAGCTATGGCTACACCTTC.